The next 27 T cell receptor beta chains were all read from a single sample in a study of T cell changes during pregnancy in multiple sclerosis. Generated by immunoSEQ multiplex PCR, the TCRdb table keeps only in-frame clones and is missing some. The table has under 120,000 clones, roughly nine tenths seen once. Sequencing used peripheral blood, obtained after pregnancy. The receptors were gathered from a female donor with multiple sclerosis, enrolled in a pregnancy study.

The rearrangement joins TRBV30 to TRBJ1-1, with D unresolved. Germline V gene lookup returns CDR1 GTSNPN and CDR2 SVGIG (reference sequence). This CDR3 region has 15 residues. V shed 1 base and J shed 0 bases, with 12 bases lying between them. The CDR3 here is CAWSALRRLNTEAFF. The CDR3 region has the DNA TGTGCCTGGAGTGCCCTTCGGCGGCTGAACACTGAAGCTTTCTTT.

This clone appeared a few times. The V and J genes are TRBV15 and TRBJ2-7; 7 positions agree with TRBD1. The CDR3 totals 12 residues. The J segment lost 6 bases and the V segment lost 4 bases, leaving 3 bases of the junction unmatched. CDR1 is LNHNV and CDR2 is YYDKDF in the germline V gene (reference sequence). The CDR3: CATSKGGREQYF. DNA for the CDR3: TGTGCCACCAGCAAAGGGGGCCGCGAGCAGTACTTC.

This chain connects TRBV7-9 to TRBJ2-3; a weak D match, TRBD2 (6 bases). CDR3 length: 15 residues. Germline loops: CDR1 SEHNR, CDR2 FQNEAQ (reference sequence). Trimming took off 5 bases at V and 9 bases at J, with 21 bases between the two ends. This chain's CDR3 is CASSPTVTAGGTQYF. CDR3 bases: TGTGCCAGCAGCCCAACAGTAACTGCCGGAGGGACGCAGTATTTT. Complete variable domain (other parts from reference TRBV7-9 and TRBJ2-3): DTGVSQNPRHKITKRGQNVTFRCDPISEHNRLYWYRQTLGQGPEFLTYFQNEAQLEKSRLLSDRFSAERPKGSFSTLEIQRTEQGDSAMYLCASSPTVTAGGTQYFGPGTRLTVL.

V and J are TRBV7-9 and TRBJ2-7, with 8 bases aligning to TRBD2. J lost 0 bases, V lost 6 bases, and 4 bases had no gene match. The CDR3 has 14 residues. The germline gives CDR1 SEHNR, CDR2 FQNEAQ (reference sequence). The CDR3 loop reads CASSTSGVSYEQYF. In DNA form, the CDR3 reads TGTGCCAGCAGTACTAGCGGAGTCTCCTACGAGCAGTACTTC.

The V call is TRBV30, the J call TRBJ2-1; D is perhaps TRBD2 (5 bases). Trimming took off 1 base at V and 7 bases at J, with 8 bases between the two ends. CDR1 GTSNPN and CDR2 SVGIG come from the germline V gene (reference sequence). This CDR3 has 12 residues. The CDR3 protein is CAWSGPGNEQFF. The CDR3 DNA reads TGTGCCTGGAGTGGGCCGGGGAATGAGCAGTTCTTC.

This clone was recorded only once. The chain couples TRBV5-6 to TRBJ2-7, with D unresolved. Germline CDR1 SGHDT, CDR2 YYEEEE. This CDR3 contains 14 residues. The ends were cut back, 0 bases at V and 2 bases at J, with 9 bases in the middle. The CDR3 DNA sequence: TGTGCCAGCAGCTTGGTGGCAAAAACCTACGAGCAGTACTTC. Translation: CASSLVAKTYEQYF.

The DNA of the CDR3 is TGTGCCAGCAACGGGGGGGCCAAAAACATTCAGTACTTC. Translated, it gives CASNGGAKNIQYF. This chain joins TRBV2 and TRBJ2-4; TRBD2 matches 7 bases. Per the germline V gene, CDR1 is SNHLY and CDR2 is FYNNEI. Losses at the gene ends were 7 bases for V and 1 base for J; bases not matched to a gene: 1. The CDR3 runs 13 residues.

This rearrangement joins TRBV7-9 to TRBJ2-2; no clear D. V gave up 5 bases and J gave up 1 base, with 11 bases separating them. Germline loops: CDR1 SEHNR, CDR2 FQNEAQ (reference sequence). CDR3 length: 15 amino acids. In nucleotides, the CDR3 is TGTGCCAGCAGCCCGCACCGGGTGAACACCGGGGAGCTGTTTTTT. This encodes CASSPHRVNTGELFF.

The rearrangement uses TRBV5-1 and TRBJ1-1, with 8 bases that match TRBD1. The CDR3 totals 14 residues. Germline values: CDR1 SGHRS, CDR2 YFSETQ. Trimming removed 0 bases from V and 6 bases from J; junction bases left unmatched: 4. In DNA, the CDR3 is TGCGCCAGCAGCTTGGGAACACAGGGGGCTGAAGCTTTCTTT. Amino acids: CASSLGTQGAEAFF. Complete variable domain (other parts from reference TRBV5-1 and TRBJ1-1): KAGVTQTPRYLIKTRGQQVTLSCSPISGHRSVSWYQQTPGQGLQFLFEYFSETQRNKGNFPGRFSGRQFSNSRSEMNVSTLELGDSALYLCASSLGTQGAEAFFGQGTRLTVV.

On this clone itself: This same CDR3 is encoded by further DNA sequences in the sample. The CDR3 sequence: CASRHPGQGEAFF. Here the CDR3 DNA reads TGCGCCAGCAGACACCCCGGGCAGGGGGAAGCTTTCTTT. The chain couples TRBV4-1 to TRBJ1-1, with D possibly TRBD1 on 6 matching bases. Germline CDR1 is MGHRA and CDR2 is YSYEKL. This CDR3 comprises 13 residues. Between the trimmed V and J ends, which lost 6 bases and 8 bases, there was a span of 16 bases.

The chain links TRBV2 to TRBJ2-3; D is perhaps TRBD2 (7 bases). The germline gives CDR1 SNHLY, CDR2 FYNNEI. Trimming pared 2 bases from V and 0 bases from J, leaving 12 bases between. The CDR3 loop spans 16 amino acids. The CDR3 DNA follows: TGTGCCAGCAGTGAACTTCGGGGGGCTAGCACAGATACGCAGTATTTT. Its protein is CASSELRGASTDTQYF.

This clone has just a few counts. The V call is TRBV15, the J call TRBJ1-4; 7 nucleotides align to TRBD1. Germline V gene lookup returns CDR1 LNHNV and CDR2 YYDKDF (reference sequence). Unmatched junction bases numbered 3, after V lost 3 bases and J lost 8 bases. This CDR3 has 13 amino acids. CDR3 DNA sequence: TGTGCCACCAGCAGTTTACAGGGGGAAAAACTGTTTTTT. The encoded protein is CATSSLQGEKLFF.

This rearrangement joins TRBV5-8 to TRBJ2-2; D uncertain. CDR1 is SGHTS, CDR2 YDEGEE, per germline. The V end was cut by 1 base, the J end by 8 bases, with 3 bases between. This CDR3 has 11 residues. The CDR3 DNA sequence: TGTGCCAGCAGCTTGCAGGGGGAGCTGTTTTTT. It encodes CASSLQGELFF.

This clone was detected once. This rearrangement joins TRBV6-6 to TRBJ1-1; TRBD1 aligns across 9 bases. After removal of 6 bases from V and 0 bases from J, the junction contained 5 bases not matched to a gene. This CDR3 has 15 residues. The germline CDR1 and CDR2 sequences are MNHNY and SVGAGI (reference sequence). The CDR3 loop is CASRQTGGLNTEAFF. CDR3 DNA: TGTGCCAGCAGACAGACAGGGGGGTTGAACACTGAAGCTTTCTTT.

The chain combines TRBV7-9 with TRBJ1-2, with D unclear. The V and J ends lost 5 bases and 4 bases respectively, with 17 bases between them. The CDR3 runs 15 residues. CDR1 and CDR2 from the germline V gene are SEHNR and FQNEAQ (reference sequence). The CDR3 sequence is CASSPPRAHLYGYTF. The CDR3 DNA is TGTGCCAGCAGCCCACCGCGGGCTCACCTCTATGGCTACACCTTC.

The J gene is TRBJ2-1, the V gene TRBV7-6; D gene uncertain. V gave up 5 bases and J gave up 7 bases, with 12 bases separating them. This CDR3 contains 13 residues. CDR1 SGHVS and CDR2 FNYEAQ come from the germline V gene. The DNA of the CDR3 is TGTGCCAGCAGCCCGACTTTCCGGAATGAGCAGTTCTTC. This codes for CASSPTFRNEQFF.

The rearrangement uses TRBV13 and TRBJ1-4, with a weak D call TRBD1 (5 bases). The CDR3 covers 15 residues. Germline-derived CDR1 and CDR2 are PRHDT and FYEKMQ (reference sequence). Between the trimmed V and J ends, which lost 0 bases and 8 bases, there was a span of 13 bases. Here the CDR3 reads CASSLGGRTTEKLFF. CDR3 sequence (DNA): TGTGCCAGCAGCTTAGGGGGGCGGACAACAGAAAAACTGTTTTTT. Complete variable domain (other parts from reference TRBV13 and TRBJ1-4): AAGVIQSPRHLIKEKRETATLKCYPIPRHDTVYWYQQGPGQDPQFLISFYEKMQSDKGSIPDRFSAQQFSDYHSELNMSSLELGDSALYFCASSLGGRTTEKLFFGSGTQLSVL.

The chain employs TRBV27 and TRBJ2-2; 8 nucleotides agree with TRBD1. The CDR3 covers 16 residues. Germline-derived CDR1 and CDR2 are MNHEY and SMNVEV (reference sequence). Germline trimming cut 7 bases from V and 2 bases from J; bases unmatched to any gene: 9. CDR3 sequence (DNA): TGTGCCAGCACCCCAGGGGCAGGGGGCAACACCGGGGAGCTGTTTTTT. Residues: CASTPGAGGNTGELFF.

The J gene is TRBJ2-2, the V gene TRBV5-1; D perhaps matches TRBD2 (6 bases). V was pared by 0 bases and J by 4 bases, with 10 bases between. The CDR3 has 15 amino acids. From germline, CDR1 is SGHRS and CDR2 YFSETQ. The CDR3 DNA is TGCGCCAGCAGCTTGGAGCGGGTTATCACCGGGGAGCTGTTTTTT. The encoded protein is CASSLERVITGELFF.

This clone was observed once. V and J are TRBV13 and TRBJ2-7; 13 positions agree with TRBD2. V dropped 4 bases and J dropped 3; count of bases not matched to a gene: 3. This CDR3 is 15 amino acids long. CDR1 PRHDT and CDR2 FYEKMQ come from the germline V gene (reference sequence). CDR3 bases: TGTGCCAGCAGCTGGACTAGCGGGGGACTCTACGAGCAGTACTTC. Translation: CASSWTSGGLYEQYF.

V and J are TRBV25-1 and TRBJ1-4; 7 nucleotides agree with TRBD1. The CDR3 is 14 amino acids. The V segment lost 7 bases and the J segment 7 bases; nucleotides outside the gene matches: 9. CDR1 is MGHDK, CDR2 SYGVNS, per germline. CDR3 in amino acids: CASTQGTVSEKLFF. The CDR3 nucleotides read TGTGCCAGCACCCAGGGGACAGTAAGTGAAAAACTGTTTTTT.

J is TRBJ2-5 and V is TRBV7-2; tentative D call: TRBD1 (6 bases). The V end lost 5 bases, the J end lost 5 bases, and 15 bases lay between the germline ends. The germline V gene encodes CDR1 SGHTA and CDR2 FQGNSA. This CDR3 contains 14 residues. This chain's CDR3 is CASSQGSARETQYF. In DNA form, the CDR3 reads TGTGCCAGCAGCCAGGGGTCAGCTCGGGAGACCCAGTACTTC.

The V call is TRBV27, the J call TRBJ2-6; tentative D call: TRBD1 (6 bases). V was pared by 2 bases and J by 2 bases, with 16 bases between. The germline V gene has CDR1 MNHEY and CDR2 SMNVEV (reference sequence). CDR3 length: 18 amino acids. The CDR3 sequence is CASSLKGDTWAGANVLTF. CDR3 bases: TGTGCCAGCAGTTTAAAGGGGGACACATGGGCTGGGGCCAACGTCCTGACTTTC.

The rearrangement joins TRBV7-2 to TRBJ2-2, with 9 nucleotides matching TRBD1. The CDR3 runs 15 residues. Germline V gives CDR1 SGHTA, CDR2 FQGNSA. The J segment lost 3 bases and the V segment lost 7 bases, leaving 6 bases of the junction unmatched. DNA of the CDR3: TGTGCCAGCACCGCCGGGACAGGGTACACCGGGGAGCTGTTTTTT. Protein sequence: CASTAGTGYTGELFF.

V and J are TRBV7-9 and TRBJ2-2; D unresolved. Germline CDR1 SEHNR, CDR2 FQNEAQ (reference sequence). Between the trimmed V and J ends, which lost 5 bases and 5 bases, there was a span of 12 bases. CDR3 length: 14 residues. DNA for the CDR3: TGTGCCAGCAGCCCACCCCAGAGGACCGGGGAGCTGTTTTTT. Amino acid sequence: CASSPPQRTGELFF. The whole variable domain, filled in from reference TRBV7-9 and TRBJ2-2, reads DTGVSQNPRHKITKRGQNVTFRCDPISEHNRLYWYRQTLGQGPEFLTYFQNEAQLEKSRLLSDRFSAERPKGSFSTLEIQRTEQGDSAMYLCASSPPQRTGELFFGEGSRLTVL.

This clone was recorded only once. The rearrangement links TRBV10-3 to TRBJ1-1; TRBD1 is a possible D gene (5 bases). Germline V lookup: CDR1 ENHRY, CDR2 SYGVKD. CDR3 size: 16 residues. V lost 8 bases and J 5 bases, leaving 24 bases between the germline ends. The CDR3: CAIGWGGTFLGTEAFF. The CDR3 nucleotides are TGTGCCATCGGGTGGGGGGGGACGTTCCTGGGTACTGAAGCTTTCTTT.

This chain connects TRBV2 to TRBJ2-1; 10 nucleotides agree with TRBD2. The CDR3 has 14 amino acids. V trimming: 7 bases; J trimming: 8 bases; junction bases outside the gene matches: 8. Germline V CDR1 and CDR2: SNHLY, FYNNEI. The CDR3 loop reads CASKAGGPIYEQFF. The CDR3 coding sequence is TGTGCCAGCAAAGCGGGGGGGCCAATTTATGAGCAGTTCTTC.